One T cell receptor beta chain is described in this entry. Its specificity is not known. These data come from a study of blood T cells in healthy people across ages. The study, taken as a whole, reports: As age increased, TCR beta diversity per million T cells fell in a roughly linear fashion.

The use of a sample-barcoded 5' primer and a J-beta primer mix characterized a second PCR of roughly 6 to 11 cycles. Each of the cDNA molecules was tagged by a template-switch adaptor with 12 random nucleotides. TCRdb recomputed calls from the 5' RACE reads with MiXCR, one row per CDR3 protein. The data contain about 780,000 distinct CDR3 sequences, 62% of them seen just once; the ten biggest clones take up 28%. The donors, healthy Caucasians from Russia, were aged roughly 6 to 90. No fewer than 7 million PBMCs went into each sample. Germline V lookup: CDR1 SGHRS, CDR2 YFSETQ. CDR3 length equals 14 residues.

The sequencing input was blood. The rearrangement joins TRBV5-1 to TRBJ2-1; D unclear. The better agreement between TRBJ2-7 and the DNA end casts doubt on the J call. This TCR was sampled from a man aged 25 to 40 in good health. CDR3 nucleotide sequence: TGCGCCAGCAGCTTGGCATTGTCCTACAATGAGCAGTACTTC. This codes for CASSLALSYNEQYF.